The present T cell receptor beta chain was sequenced within a study of cytomegalovirus exposure and HLA in healthy donors. Study-level background: Early release data held approximately 81 million unique TCRs from HLA-typed donors. Study-level points and caveats: On later analysis, the bulk of CMV-associated TCR beta chains appeared to be HLA-restricted. In a later analysis, TCR beta V- and J-gene trimming showed a link to a missense DCLRE1C variant. Reported results showed that the classifier diagnosed cytomegalovirus status with high specificity and sensitivity.

The PCR was carried out with 60 Vbeta primers and 13 Jbeta primers. The data were produced by immunoSEQ multiplex PCR, yet TCRdb's version contains in-frame clones alone and is incomplete. The sample consists of 160,000 or so clones, 70% to 85% of them appearing once. CDR3 length: 16 residues. Germline assignment: CDR1 LGHNA and CDR2 YNFKEQ. V dropped 2 bases and J dropped 2; count of bases not matched to a gene: 6. About this clone: Its antigen is not identified.

V usage is TRBV4-2 and J usage is TRBJ2-3, with TRBD2 matching over 8 bases. This clonotype was sampled from a woman aged 40-49 years in good health and CMV-seronegative. Sequenced material: PBMCs. The CDR3 coding sequence is TGTGCCAGCAGCCAAAATAGCGGGATCCCCACAGATACGCAGTATTTT. Translation: CASSQNSGIPTDTQYF.